This is a list of T cell receptor beta chains from one sample in a study of identical twins. One entry per CDR3 protein results from TCRdb running MiXCR on the 5' RACE reads. The sample includes some 690,000 distinct CDR3 sequences, around 21% seen only once; the top ten take 4% to 4.5%. The sample was also reused in another study, on T cells expressing NK-cell markers.

Sequencing was done on a sample of PBMCs. These receptors came from a woman aged 18-29 years in good health. Both conserved end residues are part of each CDR3. A D gene is named only where the DNA matches it firmly. Not every row has a clone size; where given, it reads once, few, many or a size class.

clone_size j_call v_call d_call cdr3_aa cdr3_nt
few TRBJ2-4 TRBV12-3/TRBV12-4 - CASSLGENIQYF TGTGCCAGCAGTTTAGGGGAAAACATTCAGTACTTC
many TRBJ2-1 TRBV20-1 TRBD2 CSASSDLAGASEGQFF TGCAGTGCTAGTTCTGACTTAGCGGGAGCCAGTGAAGGGCAGTTCTTC
few TRBJ1-5 TRBV5-1 - CASSPSVNQPQHF TGCGCCAGCAGCCCCAGTGTAAATCAGCCCCAGCATTTT
- TRBJ2-7 TRBV20-1 - CSATGQKSSSEQYF TGCAGTGCTACCGGACAGAAATCCTCCTCGGAGCAGTACTTC
few TRBJ2-7 TRBV4-3 - CASSQRRRTEGVEQYF TGCGCCAGCAGCCAGAGGAGAAGGACGGAGGGAGTCGAGCAGTACTTC
- TRBJ2-1 TRBV7-8 TRBD2 CASSLPASGVYNEQFF TGTGCCAGCAGCCTCCCGGCTAGCGGGGTTTACAATGAGCAGTTCTTC
- TRBJ2-5 TRBV25-1 - CASSEPGRGPETQYF TGTGCCAGCAGTGAGCCGGGGAGGGGGCCGGAGACCCAGTACTTC
few TRBJ1-1 TRBV4-3 - CASSRGARAGPEAFF TGCGCCAGCAGCCGGGGAGCCAGGGCTGGACCTGAAGCTTTCTTT
- TRBJ2-1 TRBV18 TRBD1 CASSRTGASYNEQFF TGTGCCAGCTCCCGGACAGGGGCCTCCTACAATGAGCAGTTCTTC
few TRBJ1-6 TRBV6-1 - CASSLQGTANSPLHF TGTGCCAGCAGCCTCCAGGGGACGGCAAATTCACCCCTCCACTTT
few TRBJ2-3 TRBV19 TRBD1 CASSPTGGNQDTQYF TGTGCCAGTAGCCCGACAGGGGGTAATCAAGATACGCAGTATTTT
- TRBJ2-3 TRBV20-1 - CSARSSDTQYF TGCAGTGCTAGATCGTCAGATACGCAGTATTTT
few TRBJ1-1 TRBV10-3 - CAISERTRSTEAFF TGTGCCATCAGTGAACGGACACGAAGTACTGAAGCTTTCTTT
once TRBJ2-1 TRBV6-1 - CASTPAYGSWGEQFF TGTGCCAGCACCCCTGCGTACGGGAGCTGGGGTGAGCAGTTCTTC
- TRBJ1-6 TRBV12-3/TRBV12-4 - CASSFKGGGNSPLHF TGTGCCAGCAGTTTCAAGGGAGGGGGAAATTCACCCCTCCACTTT
many TRBJ2-2 TRBV12-3/TRBV12-4 - CASSLGTGELFF TGCGCCAGCAGCTTGGGTACCGGGGAGCTGTTTTTT
few TRBJ2-1 TRBV20-1 - CSAIAPWTEQFF TGCAGTGCAATCGCTCCCTGGACCGAGCAGTTCTTC
- TRBJ1-3 TRBV20-1 - CSARPTGRGNTIYF TGCAGTGCTAGGCCGACAGGACGTGGAAACACCATATATTTT
few TRBJ2-5 TRBV20-1 TRBD2 CSARRTSGGPGTQYF TGCAGTGCTAGGAGGACTAGCGGGGGCCCAGGGACCCAGTACTTC
- TRBJ2-5 TRBV27 TRBD1 CASSRRDREEWLDETQYF TGTGCCAGCAGTAGGAGGGACAGGGAGGAGTGGCTGGATGAGACCCAGTACTTC
- TRBJ2-3 TRBV15 TRBD1 CASGGHTDTQYF TGTGCCTCAGGGGGACACACAGATACGCAGTATTTT
few TRBJ1-1 TRBV12-3/TRBV12-4 - CASRENREAFF TGTGCCAGCAGGGAAAACAGAGAAGCTTTCTTT
few TRBJ2-7 TRBV6-5 - CASSYSPTVEQYF TGTGCCAGCAGTTACTCCCCTACCGTCGAGCAGTACTTC
- TRBJ2-1 TRBV29-1 TRBD2 CSVRTSGRGWDNEQFF TGCAGCGTGCGGACTAGCGGGAGGGGTTGGGACAATGAGCAGTTCTTC
few TRBJ2-3 TRBV7-2 - CASSLVSAGRDTQYF TGTGCCAGCAGCTTAGTGTCCGCGGGCAGGGATACGCAGTATTTT
- TRBJ2-1 TRBV29-1 TRBD2 CSVGRGTSGAHEQFF TGCAGCGTAGGGAGGGGGACTAGCGGGGCCCATGAGCAGTTCTTC
- TRBJ2-7 TRBV11-2 - CASSLWSSGQISSYEQYF TGTGCCAGCAGCCTGTGGAGCAGCGGACAGATAAGCTCCTACGAGCAGTACTTC
- TRBJ2-7 TRBV20-1 - CSAGRVGRSSYEQYF TGCAGTGCAGGCCGGGTGGGACGTTCCTCCTACGAGCAGTACTTC
- TRBJ2-5 TRBV11-2 - CASSPNLAQETQYF TGTGCCAGCAGCCCAAATCTAGCTCAAGAGACCCAGTACTTC
- TRBJ2-2 TRBV11-3 TRBD1 CASDDRGNTGELFF TGTGCCAGCGACGACAGGGGGAACACCGGGGAGCTGTTTTTT
- TRBJ2-5 TRBV9 TRBD2 CASSVDGGGAAETQYF TGTGCCAGCAGCGTAGACGGCGGGGGGGCTGCAGAGACCCAGTACTTC
few TRBJ2-1 TRBV3-1 - CASSLATGPGEQFF TGTGCCAGCAGCCTCGCGACAGGCCCGGGTGAGCAGTTCTTC
- TRBJ2-3 TRBV5-4 TRBD2 CASSKKREADTDTQYF TGTGCCAGCAGCAAGAAGCGGGAGGCCGACACAGATACGCAGTATTTT
many TRBJ2-7 TRBV7-2 - CASSPTPYEQYF TGTGCCAGCAGCCCTACTCCCTACGAGCAGTACTTC
few TRBJ1-5 TRBV12-3/TRBV12-4 TRBD1 CASRRQGSGNQPQHF TGTGCCAGCAGAAGACAGGGGTCTGGCAATCAGCCCCAGCATTTT
many TRBJ2-1 TRBV6-2/TRBV6-3 - CASSQTYNEQFF TGTGCCAGCAGTCAGACCTACAATGAGCAGTTCTTC
- TRBJ2-3 TRBV24-1 TRBD2 CATSDGTSGSTDTQYF TGTGCCACCAGTGATGGTACTAGCGGTAGCACAGATACGCAGTATTTT
few TRBJ2-5 TRBV6-2/TRBV6-3 TRBD2 CASSYFLLERGQTQYF TGTGCCAGCAGTTACTTTCTCCTGGAGCGGGGCCAGACCCAGTACTTC
- TRBJ2-4 TRBV25-1 - CASSDPRRDPLAKNIQYF TGTGCCAGCAGTGACCCCAGACGGGACCCTCTAGCCAAAAACATTCAGTACTTC